Included here is one T cell receptor beta chain sequence, with context. What it binds is unknown. This entry comes from a study of T cell responses to AZD1222 COVID-19 vaccine. Whole-study results and caveats: Among those given AZD1222, only 6 or 7 were seropositive at baseline. Unmutated variant regions reportedly attract nearly half of all spike-specific TCRs.

Clones were read by immunoSEQ multiplex PCR, and TCRdb kept only the in-frame ones, dropping some. The repertoire has 150,000 or so clones, 89% of them found once; the top ten carry roughly 6%. Trimming shortened V by 3 bases and J by 2 bases, and 16 bases separated the two germline ends. Germline V gene data show CDR1 as MNHEY and CDR2 as SVGEGT. CDR3 length: 16 residues. The sequencing here drew on peripheral blood, taken on day 0 of AZD1222 vaccination. This TCR came from an adult in good health. The chain combines TRBV6-2 or TRBV6-3 with TRBJ1-1; D is unclear. CDR3 nucleotides: TGTGCCAGCAGTTATGGCCAGGCAATTAGAAACACTGAAGCTTTCTTT. Translated, it gives CASSYGQAIRNTEAFF.